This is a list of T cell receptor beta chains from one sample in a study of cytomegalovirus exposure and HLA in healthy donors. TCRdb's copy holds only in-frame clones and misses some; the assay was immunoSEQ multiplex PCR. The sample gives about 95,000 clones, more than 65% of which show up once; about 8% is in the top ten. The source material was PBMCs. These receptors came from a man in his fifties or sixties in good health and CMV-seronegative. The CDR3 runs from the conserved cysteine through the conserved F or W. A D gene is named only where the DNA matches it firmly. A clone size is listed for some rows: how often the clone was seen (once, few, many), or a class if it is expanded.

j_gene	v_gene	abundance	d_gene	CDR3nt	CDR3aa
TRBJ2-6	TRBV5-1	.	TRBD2	TGCGCCAGCAGCTTGGCCAACTTGGGCGGGGGACGAGCTGGGGCCAACGTCCTGACTTTC	CASSLANLGGGRAGANVLTF
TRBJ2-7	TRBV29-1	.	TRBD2	TGCAGCGCCGAGACTAGCGGAACCTACGAGCAGTACTTC	CSAETSGTYEQYF
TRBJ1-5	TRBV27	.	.	TGTGCCAGCAGACAGGGCCGCAATCAGCCCCAGCATTTT	CASRQGRNQPQHF
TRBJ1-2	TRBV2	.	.	TGTGCCAGCAGTGAAAGGGGGGGAGTAAACTATGGCTACACCTTC	CASSERGGVNYGYTF
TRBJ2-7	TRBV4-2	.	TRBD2	TGTGCCAGCAGCCAAGACGATAGCGGGAGGTTCTACGAGCAGTACTTC	CASSQDDSGRFYEQYF
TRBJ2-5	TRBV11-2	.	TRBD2	TGTGCCAGCAGCGCGGGACTAGCGCTAAACCAAGAGACCCAGTACTTC	CASSAGLALNQETQYF
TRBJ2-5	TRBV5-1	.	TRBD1	TGCGCCAGCAGCCTTCGACAGGGAGAAGGTATAGAGACCCAGTACTTC	CASSLRQGEGIETQYF
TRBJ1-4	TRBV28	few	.	TGTGCCAGCATCACCAGGGCCGGTTTCACCGGGGGTGAAAAACTGTTTTTT	CASITRAGFTGGEKLFF
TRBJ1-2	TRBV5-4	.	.	TGTGCCAGCAGCTTGAAGTCGGGAGAGGACTATGGCTACACCTTC	CASSLKSGEDYGYTF
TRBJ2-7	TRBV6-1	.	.	TGTGCCAGCAGTGAAGATGCAGGCATCGTGGACGAGCAGTACTTC	CASSEDAGIVDEQYF
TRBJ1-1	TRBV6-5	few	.	TGTGCCAGCAGTTCCCCGGGAACAACTGAAGCTTTCTTT	CASSSPGTTEAFF
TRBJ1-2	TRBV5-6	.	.	TGTGCCAGCAGCCCAGGCTCCTGGGGCTACACCTTC	CASSPGSWGYTF
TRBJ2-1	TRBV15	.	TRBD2	TGTGCCACCAGCCCATACCCCTCACTAGCGGGGGCCTACAATGAGCAGTTCTTC	CATSPYPSLAGAYNEQFF
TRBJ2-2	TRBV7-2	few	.	TGTGCCAGCAGCCCACAGAGGGCCGGGGAGCTGTTTTTT	CASSPQRAGELFF
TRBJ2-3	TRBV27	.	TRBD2	TGTGCCAGCAGCCAGCGGGAGGGCGCAGATACGCAGTATTTT	CASSQREGADTQYF
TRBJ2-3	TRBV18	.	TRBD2	TGTGCCAGCTCACCTGTAGCGGGAGTTACAGATACGCAGTATTTT	CASSPVAGVTDTQYF
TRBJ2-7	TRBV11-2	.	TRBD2	TGTGCCAGCAGCTCTAGGACTAGCAGGGGCGAGCAGTACTTC	CASSSRTSRGEQYF
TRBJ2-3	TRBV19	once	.	TGTGCCAGCTCGTGGGCCAGAAACACAGATACGCAGTATTTT	CASSWARNTDTQYF
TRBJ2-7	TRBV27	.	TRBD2	TGTGCCAGCAGTTTGACTAGCTGGAGCGAGCAGTACTTC	CASSLTSWSEQYF
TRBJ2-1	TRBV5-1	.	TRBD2	TGCGCCAGCAGCTTGGCCGTAGGACTAGCGGAGAATGAGCAGTTCTTC	CASSLAVGLAENEQFF
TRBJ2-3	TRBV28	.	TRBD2	TGTGCCAGCACATACGGGACTAGGGGCGCAGATACGCAGTATTTT	CASTYGTRGADTQYF